These T cell receptor beta chains were read from a single sample in a study of neurological immune-mediated disorders. TCRdb processed the 5' RACE reads anew with MiXCR; each CDR3 protein has one entry. This sample has 55,000 to 85,000 distinct CDR3 sequences, with 3.2% found just once. Material: PBMCs. Receptor source: a woman in her 50s with multiple sclerosis. The CDR3 runs from the conserved cysteine through the conserved F or W. Each record gives: V gene, J gene, clone size, D gene, CDR3 DNA, CDR3 protein. D genes are given only for firm matches. Clone size reads once, few, many, or a class if the clone is expanded.

v_call: TRBV6-2/TRBV6-3
j_call: TRBJ2-4
clone_size: many
d_call: TRBD2
cdr3_nt: TGTGCCAGCAGTTATAATGGACTAGTAACCTACATTCAGTACTTC
cdr3_aa: CASSYNGLVTYIQYF

v_call: TRBV28
j_call: TRBJ1-2
clone_size: many
d_call: -
cdr3_nt: TGTGCCACCGGTGCGGGGATGGTGAACTATGGCTACACCTTC
cdr3_aa: CATGAGMVNYGYTF

v_call: TRBV9
j_call: TRBJ2-5
clone_size: many
d_call: -
cdr3_nt: TGTGCCAGCAGCGCACCGTCCCAAGAGACCCAGTACTTC
cdr3_aa: CASSAPSQETQYF

v_call: TRBV7-2
j_call: TRBJ2-7
clone_size: many
d_call: TRBD2
cdr3_nt: TGTGCCAGCAGCTCCAGACTAGCGGGAGGCTCCTACGAGCAGTACTTC
cdr3_aa: CASSSRLAGGSYEQYF

v_call: TRBV20-1
j_call: TRBJ2-1
clone_size: many
d_call: -
cdr3_nt: TGCAGTGCTAGAGATTCTGTGTTCGGGGAATACAATGAGCAGTTCTTC
cdr3_aa: CSARDSVFGEYNEQFF

v_call: TRBV20-1
j_call: TRBJ2-3
clone_size: many
d_call: -
cdr3_nt: TGCAGTGCTATTCGGGGGTACACAGATACGCAGTATTTT
cdr3_aa: CSAIRGYTDTQYF

v_call: TRBV5-4
j_call: TRBJ2-1
clone_size: many
d_call: TRBD1
cdr3_nt: TGTGCCAGCACCGGCCGGGACAGGGGGAACAATGAGCAGTTCTTC
cdr3_aa: CASTGRDRGNNEQFF

v_call: TRBV6-5
j_call: TRBJ1-2
clone_size: many
d_call: -
cdr3_nt: TGTGCCAGCAGTTACTCGAATTCCGGCTATGGCTACACCTTC
cdr3_aa: CASSYSNSGYGYTF

v_call: TRBV7-8
j_call: TRBJ2-3
clone_size: many
d_call: TRBD1
cdr3_nt: TGTGCCAGCAGCCCCTTATTGGGGCAGGGGGCTACAGATACGCAGTATTTT
cdr3_aa: CASSPLLGQGATDTQYF

v_call: TRBV29-1
j_call: TRBJ1-5
clone_size: many
d_call: -
cdr3_nt: TGCAGCGTCTCCGCAGGGCCATATCAGCCCCAGCATTTT
cdr3_aa: CSVSAGPYQPQHF

v_call: TRBV28
j_call: TRBJ1-2
clone_size: many
d_call: -
cdr3_nt: TGTGCCAGCAGTTCGTGGGGGCGGACGGGCGGCTACACCTTC
cdr3_aa: CASSSWGRTGGYTF

v_call: TRBV27
j_call: TRBJ2-1
clone_size: many
d_call: TRBD2
cdr3_nt: TGTGCCAGCAGGCTCGGGACTAGCGTGAACAATGAGCAGTTCTTC
cdr3_aa: CASRLGTSVNNEQFF

v_call: TRBV20-1
j_call: TRBJ2-6
clone_size: many
d_call: TRBD2
cdr3_nt: TGCAGTGCTCCCGGGACTAGCGGGAGCTCTGGGGCCAACGTCCTGACTTTC
cdr3_aa: CSAPGTSGSSGANVLTF

v_call: TRBV20-1
j_call: TRBJ2-7
clone_size: many
d_call: TRBD2
cdr3_nt: TGCAGTGGGCTAGCGGGAAACCACGAGCAGTACTTC
cdr3_aa: CSGLAGNHEQYF

v_call: TRBV19
j_call: TRBJ1-5
clone_size: many
d_call: -
cdr3_nt: TGTGCCAGTAGTGCGCGACAGAATAGCAATCAGCCCCAGCATTTT
cdr3_aa: CASSARQNSNQPQHF

v_call: TRBV18
j_call: TRBJ1-1
clone_size: many
d_call: TRBD1
cdr3_nt: TGTGCCAGCTCACCGTGGACAGGGAGGGAGAACACTGAAGCTTTCTTT
cdr3_aa: CASSPWTGRENTEAFF

v_call: TRBV20-1
j_call: TRBJ1-1
clone_size: many
d_call: TRBD1
cdr3_nt: TGCAGTGCTAGACAGGGGGCCGGCACTGAAGCTTTCTTT
cdr3_aa: CSARQGAGTEAFF

v_call: TRBV20-1
j_call: TRBJ2-7
clone_size: many
d_call: -
cdr3_nt: TGCAGTGCTAGGTGGGGGGGCGCCTCCTACGAGCAGTACTTC
cdr3_aa: CSARWGGASYEQYF

v_call: TRBV7-9
j_call: TRBJ2-3
clone_size: many
d_call: -
cdr3_nt: TGTGCCAGCAGCAACCCGGCCACAGGTCCAATCACAGATACGCAGTATTTT
cdr3_aa: CASSNPATGPITDTQYF

v_call: TRBV4-3
j_call: TRBJ2-3
clone_size: many
d_call: TRBD2
cdr3_nt: TGCGCCAGCAGCCAAGATGCGCGGGAGGGCTGGTCAGATACGCAGTATTTT
cdr3_aa: CASSQDAREGWSDTQYF

v_call: TRBV7-8
j_call: TRBJ2-3
clone_size: many
d_call: -
cdr3_nt: TGTGCCAGCAGCCGCCGAGGGAAAGTGGCCGACACAGATACGCAGTATTTT
cdr3_aa: CASSRRGKVADTDTQYF

v_call: TRBV12-3/TRBV12-4
j_call: TRBJ2-1
clone_size: many
d_call: TRBD2
cdr3_nt: TGTGCCAGCAGTTCCGCCGGGACTAGCTACAATGAGCAGTTCTTC
cdr3_aa: CASSSAGTSYNEQFF

v_call: TRBV7-9
j_call: TRBJ2-1
clone_size: many
d_call: -
cdr3_nt: TGTGCCAGCAGCTTAGACGGGGGCCCCTACAATGAGCAGTTCTTC
cdr3_aa: CASSLDGGPYNEQFF

v_call: TRBV20-1
j_call: TRBJ1-1
clone_size: many
d_call: -
cdr3_nt: TGCAGTGCCCTTCTGAGGGGGGGCACTGAAGCTTTCTTT
cdr3_aa: CSALLRGGTEAFF

v_call: TRBV20-1
j_call: TRBJ2-5
clone_size: many
d_call: -
cdr3_nt: TGCAGTGCTAGAGACCGGGACAAGAAGGAGACCCAGTACTTC
cdr3_aa: CSARDRDKKETQYF

v_call: TRBV6-1
j_call: TRBJ1-6
clone_size: many
d_call: TRBD1
cdr3_nt: TGTGCCAGCACCAGGACAGGGGGAAGCTCACCCCTCCACTTT
cdr3_aa: CASTRTGGSSPLHF

v_call: TRBV7-2
j_call: TRBJ1-5
clone_size: many
d_call: -
cdr3_nt: TGTGCCAGCAGCTTAAGCAATCAGCCCCAGCATTTT
cdr3_aa: CASSLSNQPQHF

v_call: TRBV6-2/TRBV6-3
j_call: TRBJ1-5
clone_size: many
d_call: -
cdr3_nt: TGTGCCACCTTAGGACAAGACAATCAGCCCCAGCATTTT
cdr3_aa: CATLGQDNQPQHF

v_call: TRBV5-1
j_call: TRBJ1-1
clone_size: many
d_call: TRBD1
cdr3_nt: TGCGCCAGCAGCTTCGAGACAGGGGGAAGGTCTGAAGCTTTCTTT
cdr3_aa: CASSFETGGRSEAFF

v_call: TRBV12-3/TRBV12-4
j_call: TRBJ2-3
clone_size: many
d_call: -
cdr3_nt: TGTGCCAGCAGTCGGGACTCCGATACGCAGTATTTT
cdr3_aa: CASSRDSDTQYF

v_call: TRBV20-1
j_call: TRBJ2-1
clone_size: many
d_call: -
cdr3_nt: TGCAGTGCTAGAGATTTTAGGGGGGCTATCGCGGGCCTTTACAATGAGCAGTTCTTC
cdr3_aa: CSARDFRGAIAGLYNEQFF

v_call: TRBV5-1
j_call: TRBJ2-1
clone_size: many
d_call: TRBD1
cdr3_nt: TGCGCCAGCAGCTTGGTAGGGGGCGCCGGCAATGAGCAGTTCTTC
cdr3_aa: CASSLVGGAGNEQFF

v_call: TRBV7-2
j_call: TRBJ2-2
clone_size: many
d_call: -
cdr3_nt: TGTGCCAGCAGCTTAGTGGTGGGATATAACACCGGGGAGCTGTTTTTT
cdr3_aa: CASSLVVGYNTGELFF

v_call: TRBV29-1
j_call: TRBJ2-3
clone_size: many
d_call: TRBD2
cdr3_nt: TGCAGCGTCTCTAGCGGGGCGGGAGATACGCAGTATTTT
cdr3_aa: CSVSSGAGDTQYF

v_call: TRBV28
j_call: TRBJ2-2
clone_size: many
d_call: -
cdr3_nt: TGTGCCAGCAGGCCCCAGGGAGGTACCGGGGAGCTGTTTTTT
cdr3_aa: CASRPQGGTGELFF

v_call: TRBV7-6
j_call: TRBJ1-1
clone_size: many
d_call: TRBD1
cdr3_nt: TGTGCCAGCAGCCAGGGACAGGGGGCCGAAGCTTTCTTT
cdr3_aa: CASSQGQGAEAFF

v_call: TRBV7-9
j_call: TRBJ1-2
clone_size: many
d_call: TRBD1
cdr3_nt: TGTGCCAGCAGTAGTCAGGGGGGCTTAATTCCCTATGGCTACACCTTC
cdr3_aa: CASSSQGGLIPYGYTF

v_call: TRBV20-1
j_call: TRBJ1-4
clone_size: few
d_call: -
cdr3_nt: TGCAGTGCTACAGCGGGGGAAAAACTGTTTTTT
cdr3_aa: CSATAGEKLFF

v_call: TRBV3-1
j_call: TRBJ1-6
clone_size: few
d_call: -
cdr3_nt: TGTGCCAGCAGCCAAGGAAGGGGTGCTAATTCAACCCTCAACTTT
cdr3_aa: CASSQGRGANSTLNF

v_call: TRBV9
j_call: TRBJ1-2
clone_size: many
d_call: TRBD1
cdr3_nt: TGTGCCAGCAGCGTAGCTACAGGACAGGGTAGCAGCTACACCTTC
cdr3_aa: CASSVATGQGSSYTF

v_call: TRBV12-3/TRBV12-4
j_call: TRBJ1-2
clone_size: many
d_call: -
cdr3_nt: TGTGCCAGCAGTTTCGACCAAAACTATGGCTACACCTTC
cdr3_aa: CASSFDQNYGYTF

v_call: TRBV4-2
j_call: TRBJ1-6
clone_size: many
d_call: -
cdr3_nt: TGTGCCAGCAGCCAAGTGGGCCAGGGGTCGAGCCTTATAAATTCACCCCTCCACTTT
cdr3_aa: CASSQVGQGSSLINSPLHF

v_call: TRBV7-2
j_call: TRBJ1-6
clone_size: many
d_call: -
cdr3_nt: TGTGCCAGCAGCCGTACAGCTTCAAATTCACCCCTCCACTTT
cdr3_aa: CASSRTASNSPLHF

v_call: TRBV24-1
j_call: TRBJ2-2
clone_size: many
d_call: TRBD1
cdr3_nt: TGTGCCAGTCGACAGGGAGTCGGGGAGCTGTTTTTT
cdr3_aa: CASRQGVGELFF

v_call: TRBV5-1
j_call: TRBJ1-1
clone_size: many
d_call: -
cdr3_nt: TGCGCCAGCAGCAGTAACACTGAAGCTTTCTTT
cdr3_aa: CASSSNTEAFF

v_call: TRBV18
j_call: TRBJ1-1
clone_size: many
d_call: -
cdr3_nt: TGTGCCAGCTCACCACCAGGGCCCCAGGGAGCTGAAGCTTTCTTT
cdr3_aa: CASSPPGPQGAEAFF

v_call: TRBV4-3
j_call: TRBJ2-2
clone_size: many
d_call: -
cdr3_nt: TGCGCCAGCAGCCAAGATTTCCTAGAGACCGGGGAGCTGTTTTTT
cdr3_aa: CASSQDFLETGELFF

v_call: TRBV4-3
j_call: TRBJ2-7
clone_size: many
d_call: -
cdr3_nt: TGCGCCAGCAGCCCCCGGAGGGGCGAGCAGTACTTC
cdr3_aa: CASSPRRGEQYF

v_call: TRBV29-1
j_call: TRBJ2-2
clone_size: many
d_call: -
cdr3_nt: TGCAGCGTATTGAGAGAACTGAACACCGGGGAGCTGTTTTTT
cdr3_aa: CSVLRELNTGELFF

v_call: TRBV2
j_call: TRBJ2-1
clone_size: many
d_call: -
cdr3_nt: TGTGCCAGCAGTGGGACCGGACAGTGGCCCAATGAGCAGTTCTTC
cdr3_aa: CASSGTGQWPNEQFF

v_call: TRBV7-2
j_call: TRBJ2-5
clone_size: many
d_call: TRBD2
cdr3_nt: TGTGCCAGCAGCTTACCCCGGGGGGGCCGGGAGACCCAGTACTTC
cdr3_aa: CASSLPRGGRETQYF

v_call: TRBV20-1
j_call: TRBJ2-3
clone_size: many
d_call: TRBD2
cdr3_nt: TGCAGTGCTAGGGGCCTAGCGGGAAGTTGGGGTACGCAGTATTTT
cdr3_aa: CSARGLAGSWGTQYF

v_call: TRBV20-1
j_call: TRBJ2-5
clone_size: many
d_call: TRBD2
cdr3_nt: TGCAGTGCCACCCCCCGGACTAGCGGGGGGGAGACCCAGTACTTC
cdr3_aa: CSATPRTSGGETQYF

v_call: TRBV29-1
j_call: TRBJ2-7
clone_size: many
d_call: -
cdr3_nt: TGCAGCGTAGCGCCTCAGGGGGGCTTCTCCTACGAGCAGTACTTC
cdr3_aa: CSVAPQGGFSYEQYF

v_call: TRBV9
j_call: TRBJ2-6
clone_size: many
d_call: -
cdr3_nt: TGTGCCAGCAGCGCCCGATTCTCTGGGGCCAACGTCCTGACTTTC
cdr3_aa: CASSARFSGANVLTF

v_call: TRBV12-3/TRBV12-4
j_call: TRBJ2-6
clone_size: many
d_call: TRBD2
cdr3_nt: TGTGCCAGCAGACTCCCGCTAGCGGGCTTCTCTGGGGCCAACGTCCTGACTTTC
cdr3_aa: CASRLPLAGFSGANVLTF

v_call: TRBV4-1
j_call: TRBJ1-1
clone_size: many
d_call: -
cdr3_nt: TGCGCCAGCAGCCCCGGACTACAGGGATGGTACACTGAAGCTTTCTTT
cdr3_aa: CASSPGLQGWYTEAFF

v_call: TRBV12-3/TRBV12-4
j_call: TRBJ2-7
clone_size: many
d_call: -
cdr3_nt: TGTGCCAGCAGTTTGAGGCAGAGCCACGAGCAGTACTTC
cdr3_aa: CASSLRQSHEQYF

v_call: TRBV6-2/TRBV6-3
j_call: TRBJ1-1
clone_size: medium-sized
d_call: -
cdr3_nt: TGTGCCAGCAGTCAAGGAGAGAACACTGAAGCTTTCTTT
cdr3_aa: CASSQGENTEAFF